The rows below give T cell receptor beta chains drawn from one sample of a study of CD8 T cells in Susac syndrome. From the immunoSEQ multiplex PCR reads, TCRdb called clonotypes with MiXCR, one entry per CDR3 protein. The repertoire holds about 140,000 distinct CDR3 sequences, with around 96% as singletons. Sequencing was done on a sample of CD4+ T cells from PBMCs. These receptors were taken from a human donor with multiple sclerosis. Both conserved end residues are part of each CDR3. D genes are given only for firm matches.

d_call: TRBD1; v_call: TRBV7-2; cdr3_aa: CASSFRQGNTEAFF
d_call: NA; v_call: TRBV3-1; cdr3_aa: CASSQSPHEQFF
d_call: TRBD2; v_call: TRBV5-1; cdr3_aa: CASSLRTSGGTDTQYF
d_call: NA; v_call: TRBV2; cdr3_aa: CASSEGRRLYGYTF
d_call: NA; v_call: TRBV28; cdr3_aa: CASSPTGYQPQHF
d_call: TRBD1; v_call: TRBV27; cdr3_aa: CASSLRGIDTQYF
d_call: NA; v_call: TRBV20-1; cdr3_aa: CSASPGNTDTQYF
d_call: NA; v_call: TRBV30; cdr3_aa: CAWSVQAFTEVFF
d_call: NA; v_call: TRBV5-1; cdr3_aa: CASSENMNTEAFF
d_call: NA; v_call: TRBV24-1; cdr3_aa: CATSDPQGPRSGANVLTF
d_call: NA; v_call: TRBV6-1; cdr3_aa: CASSDLTENTEAFF
d_call: TRBD2; v_call: TRBV7-2; cdr3_aa: CASSLSGGAVKNIQYF
d_call: NA; v_call: TRBV9; cdr3_aa: CASSEDWADTQYF
d_call: TRBD2; v_call: TRBV6-1; cdr3_aa: CASSGAGTSRKNIQYF
d_call: NA; v_call: TRBV29-1; cdr3_aa: CSVGSAGGSYNEQFF
d_call: NA; v_call: TRBV2; cdr3_aa: CASSDRGAYGYTF
d_call: TRBD1; v_call: TRBV4-1; cdr3_aa: CASSQAGGQGLNSPLHF
d_call: NA; v_call: TRBV4-3; cdr3_aa: CASSQGRISGNTIYF
d_call: NA; v_call: TRBV12-3/TRBV12-4; cdr3_aa: CASSLINSAGEAFF
d_call: NA; v_call: TRBV24-1; cdr3_aa: CATSDLKTVKSTGELFF
d_call: NA; v_call: TRBV29-1; cdr3_aa: CSVQFTDTQYF
d_call: NA; v_call: TRBV29-1; cdr3_aa: CSLGESHYGYTF
d_call: TRBD1; v_call: TRBV9; cdr3_aa: CASSAQGDPSYEQYF
d_call: NA; v_call: TRBV5-5; cdr3_aa: CASSAGVVWAAEYGYTF
d_call: NA; v_call: TRBV6-6; cdr3_aa: CASSYPSSTGELFF
d_call: TRBD2; v_call: TRBV7-2; cdr3_aa: CASSLGVAGGAYEQYF
d_call: NA; v_call: TRBV30; cdr3_aa: CAWSTKGVSDTQYF
d_call: NA; v_call: TRBV5-1; cdr3_aa: CASRSGPPTGANVLTF
d_call: NA; v_call: TRBV3-1; cdr3_aa: CASSYLRDIYGYTF
d_call: NA; v_call: TRBV14; cdr3_aa: CASSLRTQASTGELFF
d_call: NA; v_call: TRBV20-1; cdr3_aa: CSASGRRSNQPQHF
d_call: TRBD1; v_call: TRBV6-6; cdr3_aa: CASGQGVGQFF
d_call: NA; v_call: TRBV2; cdr3_aa: CASTSNGLYEQYF
d_call: NA; v_call: TRBV12-3/TRBV12-4; cdr3_aa: CASSLLWGLGDEQYF
d_call: TRBD1; v_call: TRBV27; cdr3_aa: CASSRTGTGYGYTF
d_call: TRBD1; v_call: TRBV6-2/TRBV6-3; cdr3_aa: CASIDRVRGYTF
d_call: NA; v_call: TRBV20-1; cdr3_aa: CSARGVTGKAPYEQYF
d_call: TRBD2; v_call: TRBV20-1; cdr3_aa: CSARVTQRGGKTQYF
d_call: NA; v_call: TRBV30; cdr3_aa: CAWSVQRLSNQPQHF
d_call: TRBD2; v_call: TRBV20-1; cdr3_aa: CSAIATAGGTDTQYF
d_call: NA; v_call: TRBV20-1; cdr3_aa: CSAKITGSGELFF
d_call: NA; v_call: TRBV3-1; cdr3_aa: CASGLGPSSSYEQYF
d_call: NA; v_call: TRBV29-1; cdr3_aa: CSVGQGRDEAFF
d_call: NA; v_call: TRBV29-1; cdr3_aa: CSVGAGQETQYF
d_call: TRBD1; v_call: TRBV7-9; cdr3_aa: CASSLGDRAYNEQFF